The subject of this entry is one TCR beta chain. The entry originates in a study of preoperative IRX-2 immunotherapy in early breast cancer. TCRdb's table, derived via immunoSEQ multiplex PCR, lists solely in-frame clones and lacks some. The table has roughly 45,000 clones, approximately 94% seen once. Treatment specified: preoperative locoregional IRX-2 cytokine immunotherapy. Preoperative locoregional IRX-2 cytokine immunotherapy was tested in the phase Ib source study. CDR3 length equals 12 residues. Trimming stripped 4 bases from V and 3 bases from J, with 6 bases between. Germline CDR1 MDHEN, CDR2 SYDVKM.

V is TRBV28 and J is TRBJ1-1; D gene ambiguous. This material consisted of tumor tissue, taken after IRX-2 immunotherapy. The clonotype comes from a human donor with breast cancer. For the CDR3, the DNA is TGTGCCAGCAGTTCGCACTACACTGAAGCTTTCTTT. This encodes CASSSHYTEAFF.